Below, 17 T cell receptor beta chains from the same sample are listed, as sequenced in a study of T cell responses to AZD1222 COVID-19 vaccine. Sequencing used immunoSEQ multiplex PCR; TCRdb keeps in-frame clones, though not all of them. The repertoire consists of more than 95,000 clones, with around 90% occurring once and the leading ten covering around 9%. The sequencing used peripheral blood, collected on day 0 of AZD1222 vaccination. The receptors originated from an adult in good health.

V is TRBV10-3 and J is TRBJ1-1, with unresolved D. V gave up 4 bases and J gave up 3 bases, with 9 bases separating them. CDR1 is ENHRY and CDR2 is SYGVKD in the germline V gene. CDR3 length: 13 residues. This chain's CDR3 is CAISVAEDTEAFF. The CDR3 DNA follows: TGTGCCATCAGTGTAGCAGAGGACACTGAAGCTTTCTTT.

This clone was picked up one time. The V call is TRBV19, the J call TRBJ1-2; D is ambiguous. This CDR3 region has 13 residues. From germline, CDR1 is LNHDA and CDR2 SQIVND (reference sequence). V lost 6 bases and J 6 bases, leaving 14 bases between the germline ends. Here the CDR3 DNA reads TGTGCCAGTAGCCCCCCGTCTATGCATGGCTACACCTTC. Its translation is CASSPPSMHGYTF.

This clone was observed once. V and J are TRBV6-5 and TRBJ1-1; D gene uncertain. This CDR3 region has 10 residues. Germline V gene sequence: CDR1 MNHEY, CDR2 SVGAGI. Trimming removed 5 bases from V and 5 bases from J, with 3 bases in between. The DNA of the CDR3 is TGTGCCAGCAGTCGGACTGAAGCTTTCTTT. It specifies CASSRTEAFF.

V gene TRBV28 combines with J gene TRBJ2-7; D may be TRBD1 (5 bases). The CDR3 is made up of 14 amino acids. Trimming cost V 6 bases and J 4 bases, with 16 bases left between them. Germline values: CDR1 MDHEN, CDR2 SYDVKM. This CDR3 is CASSQRQGKYEQYF. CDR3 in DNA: TGTGCCAGCAGCCAACGCCAGGGTAAATACGAGCAGTACTTC.

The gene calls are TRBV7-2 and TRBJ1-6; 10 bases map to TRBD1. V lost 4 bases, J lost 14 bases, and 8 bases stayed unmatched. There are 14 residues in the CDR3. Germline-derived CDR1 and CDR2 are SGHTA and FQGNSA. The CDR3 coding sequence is TGTGCCAGCAGCTCACCGGGACAGGGGATCACCCTCCACTTT. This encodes CASSSPGQGITLHF.

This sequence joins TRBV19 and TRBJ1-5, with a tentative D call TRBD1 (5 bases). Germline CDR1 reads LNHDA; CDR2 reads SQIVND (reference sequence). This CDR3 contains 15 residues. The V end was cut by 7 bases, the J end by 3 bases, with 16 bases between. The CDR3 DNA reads TGTGCCAGTAAGATGGGGCCCTCTCCCAATCAGCCCCAGCATTTT. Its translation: CASKMGPSPNQPQHF.

CDR3 residues: CASSYRTGGLHEQYF. CDR3 coding DNA: TGTGCCAGCAGCTATAGGACAGGGGGCCTCCACGAGCAGTACTTC. The chain carries TRBV7-9 and TRBJ2-7, with 11 bases matching TRBD1. The V gene's germline CDR1 is SEHNR and CDR2 FQNEAQ (reference sequence). This CDR3 region has 15 residues. After removal of 4 bases from V and 5 bases from J, the junction contained 7 bases not matched to a gene.

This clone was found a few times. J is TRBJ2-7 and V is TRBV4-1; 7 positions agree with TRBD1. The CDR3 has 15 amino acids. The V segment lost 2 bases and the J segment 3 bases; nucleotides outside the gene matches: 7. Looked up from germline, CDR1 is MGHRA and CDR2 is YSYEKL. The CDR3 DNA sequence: TGCGCCAGCAGCCAAACACCCGGGACAGTCTACGAGCAGTACTTC. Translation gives CASSQTPGTVYEQYF.

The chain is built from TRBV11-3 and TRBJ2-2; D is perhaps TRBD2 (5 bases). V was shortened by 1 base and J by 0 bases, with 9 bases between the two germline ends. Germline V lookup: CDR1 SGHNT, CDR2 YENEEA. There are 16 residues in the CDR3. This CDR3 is CASSLAAGPNTGELFF. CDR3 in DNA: TGTGCCAGCAGCTTAGCGGCGGGTCCGAACACCGGGGAGCTGTTTTTT.

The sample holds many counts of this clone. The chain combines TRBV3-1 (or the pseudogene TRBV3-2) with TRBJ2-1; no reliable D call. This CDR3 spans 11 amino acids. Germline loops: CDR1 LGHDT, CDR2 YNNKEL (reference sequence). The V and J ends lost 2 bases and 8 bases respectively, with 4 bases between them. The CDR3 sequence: CASSQSDEQFF. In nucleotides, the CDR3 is TGTGCCAGCAGCCAATCGGATGAGCAGTTCTTC.

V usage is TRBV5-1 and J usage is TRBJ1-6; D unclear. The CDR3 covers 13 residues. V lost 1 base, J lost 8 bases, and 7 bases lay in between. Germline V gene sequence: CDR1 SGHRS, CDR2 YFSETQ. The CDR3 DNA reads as TGCGCCAGCAGCTTGTTCGGGGATTCACCCCTCCACTTT. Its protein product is CASSLFGDSPLHF.

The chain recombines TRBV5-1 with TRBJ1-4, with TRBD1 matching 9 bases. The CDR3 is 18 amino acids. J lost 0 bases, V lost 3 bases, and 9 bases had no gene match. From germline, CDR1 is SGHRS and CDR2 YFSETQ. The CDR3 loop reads CASSSLTGGFTTNEKLFF. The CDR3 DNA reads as TGCGCCAGCAGCTCTCTGACAGGGGGATTTACAACTAATGAAAAACTGTTTTTT.

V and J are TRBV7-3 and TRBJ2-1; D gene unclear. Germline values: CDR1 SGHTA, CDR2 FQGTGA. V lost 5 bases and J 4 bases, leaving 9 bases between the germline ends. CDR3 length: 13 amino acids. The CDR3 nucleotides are TGTGCCAGCAGCATGAAGGGTTACAATGAGCAGTTCTTC. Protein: CASSMKGYNEQFF. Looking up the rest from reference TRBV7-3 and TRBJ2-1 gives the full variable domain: GAGVSQTPSNKVTEKGKYVELRCDPISGHTALYWYRQSLGQGPEFLIYFQGTGAADDSGLPNDRFFAVRPEGSVSTLKIQRTERGDSAVYLCASSMKGYNEQFFGPGTRLTVL.

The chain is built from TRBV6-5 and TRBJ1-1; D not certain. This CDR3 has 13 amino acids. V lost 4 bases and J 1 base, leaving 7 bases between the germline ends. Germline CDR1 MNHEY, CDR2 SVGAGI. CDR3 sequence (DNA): TGTGCCAGCAGTTTACGGGGGAACACTGAAGCTTTCTTT. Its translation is CASSLRGNTEAFF.

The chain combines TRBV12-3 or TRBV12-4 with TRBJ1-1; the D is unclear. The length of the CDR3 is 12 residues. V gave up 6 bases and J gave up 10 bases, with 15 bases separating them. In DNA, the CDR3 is TGTGCCAGCAGCCTCACACCGGAGGGAGCTTTCTTT. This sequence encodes CASSLTPEGAFF.

The CDR3 nucleotides are TGCGCCAGCAGCCAATCTCAGGGCTATGGCTACACCTTC. It encodes CASSQSQGYGYTF. The rearrangement uses TRBV4-1 and TRBJ1-2, with TRBD1 as a possible D gene (5 bases). Germline CDR1 is MGHRA and CDR2 is YSYEKL. Trimming removed 2 bases from V and 4 bases from J, with 8 bases in between. There are 13 residues in the CDR3.

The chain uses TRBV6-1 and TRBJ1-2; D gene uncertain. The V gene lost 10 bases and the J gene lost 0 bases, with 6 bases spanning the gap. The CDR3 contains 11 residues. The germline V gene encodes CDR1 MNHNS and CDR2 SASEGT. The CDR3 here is CATGSNYGYTF. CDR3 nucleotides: TGTGCCACGGGGTCTAACTATGGCTACACCTTC.